This T cell receptor beta chain originates from a study of CD8 T cells in ankylosing spondylitis. TCRdb recomputed calls from the 5' RACE reads with MiXCR, one row per CDR3 protein. This sample carries hundreds of thousands of distinct CDR3 sequences, about an eighth of them seen once, and the ten largest clones take roughly 0.51%. Remarks on this clonotype: As yet, its antigen is unknown.

Overall study results and limits: Relatively scarce in peripheral blood, disease-linked clones were CD8+. Seemingly characteristic of ankylosing spondylitis blood was a TCR beta motif consisting of roughly 8 highly homologous variants.

CDR3 length: 13 residues. Losses at the gene ends were 5 bases for V and 10 bases for J; bases not matched to a gene: 10. The germline V gene has CDR1 MDHEN and CDR2 SYDVKM. Sequencing was carried out using blood, either unsorted or a sorted T cell fraction (not recorded which). The chain joins TRBV28 to TRBJ1-1; 7 bases are shared with TRBD1. This TCR was recovered from a male donor with ankylosing spondylitis. The CDR3 sequence: CASSPSDRTRAFF. CDR3 bases: TGTGCCAGCAGTCCCTCGGACAGGACGAGAGCTTTCTTT.